This TCR beta chain was recorded in a study of blood T cell repertoires in COVID-19. Looking at the study overall: Sites in the United States, Italy and Spain provided acute and convalescent COVID-19 samples. Nucleic acid was either cDNA or gDNA, and it came from T cells, B-cell-depleted T cells, or PBMCs.

Authors' processing steps: Amplified reference gene primers provided the basis for estimating nucleated cell counts. Clones were read by immunoSEQ multiplex PCR, and TCRdb kept only the in-frame ones, dropping some. Clonal size and the V and J genes are those of that table, whereas D and trimming came from the DNA. The profile covers about 140,000 clones, with 78% appearing a single time and 1.5% to 2.5% taken by the ten largest. This CDR3 has 19 residues. V lost 0 bases to trimming and J lost 4 bases; unmatched junction nucleotides: 12. Germline V gene data show CDR1 as SGHRS and CDR2 as YFSETQ. The chain links TRBV5-1 to TRBJ2-2; TRBD2 agrees at 10 bases. The sequencing sample was made of peripheral blood. This receptor was identified in a woman between 55 and 75 years old with acute or convalescent COVID-19. The CDR3 is CASSLASGRALGSTGELFF. CDR3 bases: TGCGCCAGCAGCTTGGCCAGCGGGAGGGCCCTCGGTAGCACCGGGGAGCTGTTTTTT. Based on the CDR3 plus reference TRBV5-1 and TRBJ2-2, the full variable domain is KAGVTQTPRYLIKTRGQQVTLSCSPISGHRSVSWYQQTPGQGLQFLFEYFSETQRNKGNFPGRFSGRQFSNSRSEMNVSTLELGDSALYLCASSLASGRALGSTGELFFGEGSRLTVL.